This T cell receptor beta chain was documented in a study of blood T cell repertoires in COVID-19. Looking at the study overall: Samples of COVID-19 (acute and convalescent) were obtained from the United States, Italy and Spain. In each case, the material was cDNA or gDNA derived from T cells, B-cell-depleted T cells, or PBMCs.

Methods used by the authors: Reference gene primer amplification yielded estimated nucleated cell counts. Assay: immunoSEQ multiplex PCR; the TCRdb copy retains only in-frame clones and omits some. The V and J calls and clone size were taken over from that table, and D and trimming were inferred from the DNA. The sample lists approximately 310,000 clones, about 90% occurring once. CDR1 and CDR2 (germline): SGHNT, YENEEA. Trimming took 0 bases from V and 7 from J, leaving 7 bases between them. The CDR3 is 13 amino acids. This chain links TRBV11-3 with TRBJ2-1; D remains ambiguous. This sequence was found in a woman in her 50s who had recovered from COVID-19. Sequenced: peripheral blood. The CDR3 here is CASSLDALNEQFF. The CDR3 nucleotides read TGTGCCAGCAGCTTAGATGCGCTAAATGAGCAGTTCTTC.